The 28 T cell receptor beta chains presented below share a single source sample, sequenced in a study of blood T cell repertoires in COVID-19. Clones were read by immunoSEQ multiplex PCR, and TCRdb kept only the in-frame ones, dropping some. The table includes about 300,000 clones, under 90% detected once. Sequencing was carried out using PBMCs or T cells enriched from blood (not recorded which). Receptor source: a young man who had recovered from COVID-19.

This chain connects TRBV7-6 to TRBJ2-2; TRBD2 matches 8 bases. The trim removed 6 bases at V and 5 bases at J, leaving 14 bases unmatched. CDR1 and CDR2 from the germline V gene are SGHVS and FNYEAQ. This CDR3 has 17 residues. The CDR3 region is CASRDQRRGAGTGELFF. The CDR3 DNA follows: TGTGCCAGCAGGGACCAGAGGCGGGGGGCCGGTACCGGGGAGCTGTTTTTT. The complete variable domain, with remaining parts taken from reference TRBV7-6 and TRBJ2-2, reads GAGVSQSPRYKVTKRGQDVALRCDPISGHVSLYWYRQALGQGPEFLTYFNYEAQQDKSGLPNDRFSAERPEGSISTLTIQRTEQRDSAMYRCASRDQRRGAGTGELFFGEGSRLTVL.

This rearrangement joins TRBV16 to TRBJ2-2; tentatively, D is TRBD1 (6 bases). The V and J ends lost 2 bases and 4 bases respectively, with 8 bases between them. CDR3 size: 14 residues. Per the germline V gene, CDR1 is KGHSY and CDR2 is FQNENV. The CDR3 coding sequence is TGTGCCAGCAGCCAAACAGGGTTCACCGGGGAGCTGTTTTTT. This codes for CASSQTGFTGELFF.

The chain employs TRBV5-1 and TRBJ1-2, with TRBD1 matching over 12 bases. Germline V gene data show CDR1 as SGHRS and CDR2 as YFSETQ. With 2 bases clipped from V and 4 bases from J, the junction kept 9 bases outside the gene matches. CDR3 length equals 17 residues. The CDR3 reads CASSLVVGQGAGYGYTF. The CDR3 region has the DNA TGCGCCAGCAGCTTAGTAGTGGGACAGGGGGCAGGCTATGGCTACACCTTC.

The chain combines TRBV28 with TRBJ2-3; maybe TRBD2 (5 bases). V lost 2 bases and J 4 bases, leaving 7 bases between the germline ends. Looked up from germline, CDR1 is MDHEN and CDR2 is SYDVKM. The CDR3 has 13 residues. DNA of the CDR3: TGTGCCAGCAGTTTACGGCGGGCAGATACGCAGTATTTT. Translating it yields CASSLRRADTQYF.

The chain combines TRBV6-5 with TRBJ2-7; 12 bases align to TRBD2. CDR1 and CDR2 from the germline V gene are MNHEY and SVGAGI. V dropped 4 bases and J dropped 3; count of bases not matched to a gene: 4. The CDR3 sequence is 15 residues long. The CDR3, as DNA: TGTGCCAGCAGTTCCCCGGGACTAGCGGGCTACGAGCAGTACTTC. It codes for CASSSPGLAGYEQYF.

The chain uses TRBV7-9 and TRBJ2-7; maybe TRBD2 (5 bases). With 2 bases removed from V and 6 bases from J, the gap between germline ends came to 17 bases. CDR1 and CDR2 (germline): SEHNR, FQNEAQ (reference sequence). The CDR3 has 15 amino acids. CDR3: CASSLKRLESGEQYF. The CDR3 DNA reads TGTGCCAGCAGCTTAAAGAGGCTAGAAAGCGGCGAGCAGTACTTC.

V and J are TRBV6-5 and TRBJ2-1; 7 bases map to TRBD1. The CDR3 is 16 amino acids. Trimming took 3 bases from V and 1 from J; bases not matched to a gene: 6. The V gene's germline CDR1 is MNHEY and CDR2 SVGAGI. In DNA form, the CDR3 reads TGTGCCAGCAGTTATAGCAGGGGGAGATCCTACAATGAGCAGTTCTTC. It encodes CASSYSRGRSYNEQFF.

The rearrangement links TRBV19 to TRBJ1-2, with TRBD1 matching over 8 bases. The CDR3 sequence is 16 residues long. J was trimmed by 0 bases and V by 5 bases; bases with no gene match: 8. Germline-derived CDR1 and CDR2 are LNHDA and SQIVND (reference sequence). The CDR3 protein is CASSSGQGRANYGYTF. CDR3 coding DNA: TGTGCCAGTAGTTCCGGACAGGGAAGGGCTAACTATGGCTACACCTTC.

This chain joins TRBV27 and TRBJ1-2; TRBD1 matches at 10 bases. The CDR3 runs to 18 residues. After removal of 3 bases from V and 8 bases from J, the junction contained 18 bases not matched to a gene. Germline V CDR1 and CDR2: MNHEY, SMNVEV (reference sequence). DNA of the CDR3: TGTGCCAGCAGTTTCGCTCCGGGACAGGGGATTATATGGAGAGGCTACACCTTC. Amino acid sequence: CASSFAPGQGIIWRGYTF.

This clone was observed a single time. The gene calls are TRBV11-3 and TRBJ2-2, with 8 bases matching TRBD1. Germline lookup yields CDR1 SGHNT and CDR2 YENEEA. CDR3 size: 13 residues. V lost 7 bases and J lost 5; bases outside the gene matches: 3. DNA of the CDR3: TGTGCCAGCACCCGGACAGGGACCGGGGAGCTGTTTTTT. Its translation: CASTRTGTGELFF.

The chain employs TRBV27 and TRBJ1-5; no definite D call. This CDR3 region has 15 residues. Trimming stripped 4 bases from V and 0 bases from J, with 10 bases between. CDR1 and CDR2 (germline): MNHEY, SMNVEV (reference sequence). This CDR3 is CASSYQNYSNQPQHF. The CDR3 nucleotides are TGTGCCAGCAGTTACCAGAACTATAGCAATCAGCCCCAGCATTTT.

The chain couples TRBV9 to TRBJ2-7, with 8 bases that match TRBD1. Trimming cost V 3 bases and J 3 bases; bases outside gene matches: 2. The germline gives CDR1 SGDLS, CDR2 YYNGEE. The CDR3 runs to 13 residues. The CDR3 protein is CASSAGQDYEQYF. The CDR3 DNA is TGTGCCAGCAGCGCGGGACAGGACTACGAGCAGTACTTC.

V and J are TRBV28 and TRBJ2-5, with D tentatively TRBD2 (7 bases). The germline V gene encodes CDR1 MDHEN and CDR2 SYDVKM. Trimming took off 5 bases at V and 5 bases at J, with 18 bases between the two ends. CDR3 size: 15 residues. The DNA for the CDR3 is TGTGCCAGCAGTAGAGGGGGGGCGGAGAGGGAGACCCAGTACTTC. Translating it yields CASSRGGAERETQYF.

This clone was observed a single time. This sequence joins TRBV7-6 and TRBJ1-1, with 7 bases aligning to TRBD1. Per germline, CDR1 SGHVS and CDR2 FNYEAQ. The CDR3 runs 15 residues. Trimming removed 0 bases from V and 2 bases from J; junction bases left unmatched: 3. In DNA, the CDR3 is TGTGCCAGCAGCTTAGCGCGGGACAGCAACACTGAAGCTTTCTTT. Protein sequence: CASSLARDSNTEAFF.

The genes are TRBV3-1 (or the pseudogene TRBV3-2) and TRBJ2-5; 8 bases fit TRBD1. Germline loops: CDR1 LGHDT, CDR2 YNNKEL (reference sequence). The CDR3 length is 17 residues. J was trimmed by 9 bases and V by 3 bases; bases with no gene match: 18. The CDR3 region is CASSQLIGNRGSGAQYF. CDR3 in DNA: TGTGCCAGCAGCCAGCTTATCGGAAACAGGGGGAGTGGGGCCCAGTACTTC.

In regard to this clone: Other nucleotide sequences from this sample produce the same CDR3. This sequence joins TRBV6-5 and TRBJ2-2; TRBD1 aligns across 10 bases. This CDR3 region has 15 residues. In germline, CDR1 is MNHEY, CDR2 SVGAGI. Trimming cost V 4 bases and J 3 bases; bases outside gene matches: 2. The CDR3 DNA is TGTGCCAGCAGTTCCGGACAGGGGGACACCGGGGAGCTGTTTTTT. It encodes CASSSGQGDTGELFF.

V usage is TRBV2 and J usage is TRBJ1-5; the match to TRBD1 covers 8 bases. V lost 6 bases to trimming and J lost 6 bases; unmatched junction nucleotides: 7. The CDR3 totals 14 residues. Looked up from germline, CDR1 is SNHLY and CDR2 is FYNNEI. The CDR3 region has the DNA TGTGCCAGCAGGGACAGGGATCGTAGTCAGCCCCAGCATTTT. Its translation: CASRDRDRSQPQHF.

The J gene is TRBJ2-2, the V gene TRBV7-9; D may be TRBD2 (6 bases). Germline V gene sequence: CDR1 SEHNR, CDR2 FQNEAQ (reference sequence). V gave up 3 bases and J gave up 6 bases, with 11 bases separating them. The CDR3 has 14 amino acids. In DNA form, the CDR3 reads TGTGCCAGCAGCTTCTCAGGGAGGCCCGGGGAGCTGTTTTTT. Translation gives CASSFSGRPGELFF.

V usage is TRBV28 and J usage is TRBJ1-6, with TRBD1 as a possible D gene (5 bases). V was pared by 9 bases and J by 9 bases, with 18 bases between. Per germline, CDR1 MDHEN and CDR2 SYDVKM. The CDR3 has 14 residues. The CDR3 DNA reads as TGTGCCAGTTTCGTATCGGGGGGGGGTTCACCCCTCCACTTT. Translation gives CASFVSGGGSPLHF.

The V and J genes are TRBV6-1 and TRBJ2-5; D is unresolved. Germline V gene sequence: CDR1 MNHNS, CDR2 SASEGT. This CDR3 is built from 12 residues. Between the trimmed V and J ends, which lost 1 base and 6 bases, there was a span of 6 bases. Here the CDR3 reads CASSEERKTQYF. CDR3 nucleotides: TGTGCCAGCAGTGAAGAGAGGAAGACCCAGTACTTC.

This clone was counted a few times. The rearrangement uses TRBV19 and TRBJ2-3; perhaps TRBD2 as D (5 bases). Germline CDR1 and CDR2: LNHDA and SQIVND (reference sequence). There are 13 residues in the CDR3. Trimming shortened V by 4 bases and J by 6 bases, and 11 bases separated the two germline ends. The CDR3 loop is CASSTADYDTQYF. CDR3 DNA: TGTGCCAGTAGTACCGCCGACTACGATACGCAGTATTTT.

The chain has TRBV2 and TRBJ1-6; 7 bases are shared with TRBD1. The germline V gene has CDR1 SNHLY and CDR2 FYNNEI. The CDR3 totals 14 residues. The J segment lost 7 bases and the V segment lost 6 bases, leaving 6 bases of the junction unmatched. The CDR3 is CASRSRDRNSPLHF. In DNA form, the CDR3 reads TGTGCCAGCAGAAGTAGGGACAGAAATTCACCCCTCCACTTT.

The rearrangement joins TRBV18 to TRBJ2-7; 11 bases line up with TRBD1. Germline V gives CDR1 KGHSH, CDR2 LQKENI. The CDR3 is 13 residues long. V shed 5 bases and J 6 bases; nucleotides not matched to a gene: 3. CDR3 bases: TGTGCCAGCTCAGGGGACAGGGGGATCGAGCAGTACTTC. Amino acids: CASSGDRGIEQYF.

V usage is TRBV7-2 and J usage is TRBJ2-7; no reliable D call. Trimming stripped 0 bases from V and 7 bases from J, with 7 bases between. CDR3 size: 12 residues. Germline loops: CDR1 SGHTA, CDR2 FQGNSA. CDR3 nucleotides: TGTGCCAGCAGCTTAGCATCGGTAGAGCAGTACTTC. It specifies CASSLASVEQYF.

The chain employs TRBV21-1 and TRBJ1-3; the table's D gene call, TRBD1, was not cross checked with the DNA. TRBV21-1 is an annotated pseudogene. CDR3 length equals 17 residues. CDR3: CASSLGYRDRAGNTIYF. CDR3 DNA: TGTGCCAGCAGCCTAGGTTATCGGGACAGGGCTGGAAACACCATATATTTT.

The CDR3 sequence: CASSSSRSSYEQYF. The DNA of the CDR3 is TGTGCCAGCAGCTCTAGCAGGAGCTCCTACGAGCAGTACTTC. The chain employs TRBV2 and TRBJ2-7; perhaps TRBD2 as D (5 bases). This CDR3 region has 14 residues. Germline-derived CDR1 and CDR2 are SNHLY and FYNNEI. V shed 6 bases and J shed 0 bases, with 12 bases lying between them.

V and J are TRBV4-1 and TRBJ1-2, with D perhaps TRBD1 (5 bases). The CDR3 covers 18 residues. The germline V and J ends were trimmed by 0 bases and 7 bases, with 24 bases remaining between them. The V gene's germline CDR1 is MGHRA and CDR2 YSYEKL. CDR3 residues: CASSQDPMRQGITIGYTF. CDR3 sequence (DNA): TGCGCCAGCAGCCAAGATCCAATGAGGCAGGGAATTACAATTGGCTACACCTTC.

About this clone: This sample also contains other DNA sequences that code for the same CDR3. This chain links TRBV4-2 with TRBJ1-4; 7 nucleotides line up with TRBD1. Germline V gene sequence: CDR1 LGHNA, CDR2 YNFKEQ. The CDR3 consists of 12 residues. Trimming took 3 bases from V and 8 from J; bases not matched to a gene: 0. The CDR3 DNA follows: TGTGCCAGCAGCCAGGACAGGGAAAAACTGTTTTTT. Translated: CASSQDREKLFF.